This T cell receptor beta chain was identified in a study of graft-versus-host responses after intestinal transplantation. Some clones are missing from TCRdb's copy, which holds only in-frame ones; the method was immunoSEQ multiplex PCR. The sample shows fewer than 25,000 clones, approximately 40% of them seen only once. This clone turned up a few times. With roughly 200,000 irradiated, violet-dye-labeled stimulator cells, roughly 200,000 CFSE-labeled responder cells were plated. CDR1 is MNHEY, CDR2 SMNVEV, per germline (reference sequence). V trimming: 5 bases; J trimming: 8 bases; junction bases outside the gene matches: 14. The CDR3 totals 16 residues.

Sequencing was performed on alloreactive CD4+ T cells from a mixed lymphocyte reaction culture, taken before intestinal transplant. Subset in this sample: CFSE-low proliferating T cells sorted from approximately six-day pre-transplant mixed lymphocyte reaction (GvH or HvG direction). The chain links TRBV27 to TRBJ1-2; 10 bases are a match to TRBD1. This receptor was identified in a human patient who received an intestinal transplant. CDR3 bases: TGTGCCAGCAGTCGTTTAACCGGGACAGGGGTAAAGGGCTACACCTTC. Protein: CASSRLTGTGVKGYTF.